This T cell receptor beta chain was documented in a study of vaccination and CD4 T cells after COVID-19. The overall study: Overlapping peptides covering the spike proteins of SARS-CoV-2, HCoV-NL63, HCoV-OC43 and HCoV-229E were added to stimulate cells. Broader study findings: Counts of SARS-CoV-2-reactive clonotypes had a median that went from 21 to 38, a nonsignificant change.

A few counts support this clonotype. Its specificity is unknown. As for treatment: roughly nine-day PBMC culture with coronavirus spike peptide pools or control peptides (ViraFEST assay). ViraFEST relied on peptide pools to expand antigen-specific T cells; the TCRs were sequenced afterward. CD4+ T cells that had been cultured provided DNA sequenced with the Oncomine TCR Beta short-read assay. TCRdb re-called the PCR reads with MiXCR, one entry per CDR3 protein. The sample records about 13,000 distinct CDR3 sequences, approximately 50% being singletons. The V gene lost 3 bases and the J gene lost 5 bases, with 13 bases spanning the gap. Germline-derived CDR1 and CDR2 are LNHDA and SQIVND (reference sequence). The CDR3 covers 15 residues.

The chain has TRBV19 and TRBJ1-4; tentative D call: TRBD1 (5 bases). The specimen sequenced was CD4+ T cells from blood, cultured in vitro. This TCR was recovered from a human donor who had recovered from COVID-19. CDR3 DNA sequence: TGTGCCAGTAGTATCGGGGGACGTACCAATGAAAAACTGTTTTTT. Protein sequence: CASSIGGRTNEKLFF.